The 11 T cell receptor beta chains presented below share a single source sample, sequenced in a study of shared clonotypes between healthy human individuals (dated by TCRdb to 2020 to 2022). Library prep was done by the immunoSEQ multiplex PCR assay. TCRdb carries this immuneACCESS record with in-frame sequences only. Its versions omit some clonotypes, under half of them owing to an unresolved V gene in the studies checked, with the rest unexplained. The sample table contains approximately 470,000 clones; only one count was recorded for about 85% of them. About 13% of the sample comes from the top ten. Sequenced input: PBMCs. The source is a middle-aged woman in good health. Some clones in this sample may be carry-over from other donors' samples.

This clone is a singleton in its sample. V gene TRBV10-3 combines with J gene TRBJ2-2; D gene ambiguous. The V gene's germline CDR1 is ENHRY and CDR2 SYGVKD. The CDR3 extends over 11 amino acids. Between the trimmed V and J ends, which lost 10 bases and 6 bases, there was a span of 9 bases. The CDR3 sequence: CATAGAGELFF. CDR3 DNA sequence: TGTGCCACTGCTGGCGCCGGGGAGCTGTTTTTT.

The V call is TRBV19, the J call TRBJ1-5; a weak D match, TRBD1 (5 bases). V was shortened by 3 bases and J by 4 bases, with 10 bases between the two germline ends. The germline V gene encodes CDR1 LNHDA and CDR2 SQIVND (reference sequence). The CDR3 is made up of 14 amino acids. CDR3 nucleotides: TGTGCCAGTAGTATCCAGGGTGGAAATCAGCCCCAGCATTTT. This gives the protein CASSIQGGNQPQHF.

This clone was counted between two and nine times. The chain links TRBV6-1 to TRBJ2-4; D is possibly TRBD1 or TRBD2 (5 bases each). Trimming stripped 4 bases from V and 4 bases from J, with 14 bases between. The CDR3 loop spans 15 amino acids. CDR1 and CDR2 (germline): MNHNS, SASEGT. CDR3 in amino acids: CASSGWGSAKNIQYF. CDR3 DNA: TGTGCCAGCAGTGGTTGGGGGTCGGCGAAAAACATTCAGTACTTC.

The V and J genes are TRBV30 and TRBJ1-6; D is possibly TRBD1 (5 bases). V lost 0 bases, J lost 10 bases, and 13 bases lay in between. The CDR3 sequence is 14 residues long. CDR1 and CDR2 from the germline V gene are GTSNPN and SVGIG (reference sequence). CDR3 residues: CAWSVVQGESPLHF. The CDR3 DNA sequence: TGTGCCTGGAGTGTAGTTCAGGGTGAATCACCCCTCCACTTT.

The chain has TRBV4-2 and TRBJ2-1; possibly TRBD2 for D (6 bases). V was clipped by 2 bases and J by 1 base, with 9 bases between them. The CDR3 is 15 residues long. CDR1 is LGHNA, CDR2 YNFKEQ, per germline. The CDR3 DNA sequence: TGTGCCAGCAGCCAATTGGGGGGATCCTACAATGAGCAGTTCTTC. This gives the protein CASSQLGGSYNEQFF.

The rearrangement joins TRBV7-9 to TRBJ1-1; no reliable D call. The CDR3 spans 13 residues. Germline V CDR1 and CDR2: SEHNR, FQNEAQ (reference sequence). With 5 bases removed from V and 1 base from J, the gap between germline ends came to 8 bases. The CDR3 loop is CASSATRNTEAFF. CDR3 nucleotides: TGTGCCAGCAGCGCCACAAGGAACACTGAAGCTTTCTTT.

This clone was detected only a few times. One base separates it from a far larger clone, so it is likely a read error. The CDR3 does not end in the conserved phenylalanine or tryptophan, so this is likely a read error. The V call is TRBV28, the J call TRBJ2-2; D is uncertain. The CDR3 extends over 14 amino acids. The V gene lost 2 bases and the J gene lost 1 base, with 5 bases spanning the gap. Germline CDR1 reads MDHEN; CDR2 reads SYDVKM. The CDR3 loop reads CASSLTRNTGELFL. CDR3 bases: TGTGCCAGCAGTTTAACAAGGAACACCGGGGAGCTGTTTCTT.

The chain links TRBV7-9 to TRBJ1-4, with D maybe TRBD1 (5 bases). Germline CDR1 and CDR2: SEHNR and FQNEAQ (reference sequence). This CDR3 has 16 amino acids. V lost 1 base and J 5 bases, leaving 14 bases between the germline ends. The CDR3 DNA reads TGTGCCAGCAGCTTAGGGGGCCTCTTAAGGAATGAAAAACTGTTTTTT. Encoded protein: CASSLGGLLRNEKLFF.

The V call is TRBV27, the J call TRBJ1-3; tentative D call: TRBD1 (5 bases). The CDR3 totals 12 residues. Germline lookup yields CDR1 MNHEY and CDR2 SMNVEV (reference sequence). V gave up 9 bases and J gave up 4 bases, with 10 bases separating them. CDR3 protein: CARGTVGNTIYF. CDR3 DNA sequence: TGTGCCAGGGGGACGGTGGGAAACACCATATATTTT.

The chain joins TRBV11-2 to TRBJ2-1; 10 bases align to TRBD2. Losses at the gene ends were 5 bases for V and 4 bases for J; bases not matched to a gene: 5. Germline V gives CDR1 SGHAT, CDR2 FQNNGV. The CDR3 has 15 residues. The CDR3 loop is CASSPGLAVYNEQFF. CDR3 sequence (DNA): TGTGCCAGCAGCCCCGGACTAGCGGTTTACAATGAGCAGTTCTTC.

The chain joins TRBV19 to TRBJ1-4, with a possible D match to TRBD1 (5 bases). From germline, CDR1 is LNHDA and CDR2 SQIVND (reference sequence). V was clipped by 7 bases and J by 5 bases, with 14 bases between them. This CDR3 has 14 amino acids. The CDR3 is CASNGGDSNEKLFF. Here the CDR3 DNA reads TGTGCCAGTAACGGAGGGGACTCGAATGAAAAACTGTTTTTT.